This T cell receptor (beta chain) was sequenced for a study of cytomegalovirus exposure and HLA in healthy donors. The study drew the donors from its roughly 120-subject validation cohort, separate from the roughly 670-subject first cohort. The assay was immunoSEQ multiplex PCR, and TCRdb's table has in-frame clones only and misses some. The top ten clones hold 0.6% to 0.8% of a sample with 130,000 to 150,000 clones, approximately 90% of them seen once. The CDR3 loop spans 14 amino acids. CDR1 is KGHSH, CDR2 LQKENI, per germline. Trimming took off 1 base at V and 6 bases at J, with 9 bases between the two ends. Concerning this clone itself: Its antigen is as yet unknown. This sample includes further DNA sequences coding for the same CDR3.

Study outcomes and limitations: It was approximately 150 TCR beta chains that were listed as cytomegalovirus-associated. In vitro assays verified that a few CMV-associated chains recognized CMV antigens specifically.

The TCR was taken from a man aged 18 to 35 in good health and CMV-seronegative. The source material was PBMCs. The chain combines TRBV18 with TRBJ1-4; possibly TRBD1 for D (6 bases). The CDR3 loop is CASSPRGGDEKLFF. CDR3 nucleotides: TGTGCCAGCTCACCACGAGGGGGTGATGAAAAACTGTTTTTT.